Ten or more counts support the clone carrying this TCR beta chain. The antigen remains undetermined. This record belongs to a study of CD8+ T cells in alopecia areata. Study context: Severity was scored as percentage of affected scalp area in treated patients.

In each case, RNA was isolated and then reverse transcribed into cDNA as the sequencing template. Assay: immunoSEQ multiplex PCR; the TCRdb copy retains only in-frame clones and omits some. The sample records about 190,000 clones, around 50% being singletons. Treatment defined: oral pan-JAK inhibitor, 5-10 mg twice daily. Obtained from alopecia areata patients were lesional scalp punch biopsies along with peripheral blood. Losses at the gene ends were 2 bases for V and 0 bases for J; bases not matched to a gene: 13. The CDR3 has 19 amino acids. Germline V CDR1 and CDR2: SGHDN, FVKESK. Findings and caveats of the study: The study found TCR sharing across patients less clear than in mice, possibly for HLA reasons. In scalp, tofacitinib significantly decreased clonality and expanded CD8+ clones among the top 100.

This receptor was identified in a human donor with alopecia areata. The genes are TRBV14 and TRBJ2-5; 9 bases match TRBD2. Sequencing was performed on CD8+ T cells sorted from blood, taken at week 24, from a patient treated with tofacitinib. The CDR3 nucleotides are TGTGCCAGCAGCCAATCGAATCCGGGACTAGCCATAAACCAAGAGACCCAGTACTTC. Amino acid sequence: CASSQSNPGLAINQETQYF. Looking up the rest from reference TRBV14 and TRBJ2-5 gives the full variable domain: EAGVTQFPSHSVIEKGQTVTLRCDPISGHDNLYWYRRVMGKEIKFLLHFVKESKQDESGMPNNRFLAERTGGTYSTLKVQPAELEDSGVYFCASSQSNPGLAINQETQYFGPGTRLLVL.